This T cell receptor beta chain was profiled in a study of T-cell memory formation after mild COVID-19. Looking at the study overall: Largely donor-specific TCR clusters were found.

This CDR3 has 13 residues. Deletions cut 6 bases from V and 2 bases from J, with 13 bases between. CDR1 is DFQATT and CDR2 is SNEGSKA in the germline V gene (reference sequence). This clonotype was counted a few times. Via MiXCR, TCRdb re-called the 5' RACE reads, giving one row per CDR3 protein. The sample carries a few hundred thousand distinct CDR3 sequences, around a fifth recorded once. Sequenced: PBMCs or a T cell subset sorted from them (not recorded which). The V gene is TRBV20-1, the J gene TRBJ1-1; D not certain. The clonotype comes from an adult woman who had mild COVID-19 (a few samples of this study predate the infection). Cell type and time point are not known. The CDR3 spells CSALGISNTEAFF. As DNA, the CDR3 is TGCAGTGCCCTAGGCATATCCAACACTGAAGCTTTCTTT.